The 18 T cell receptor beta chains below all came from one sample that was sequenced in a study of cytomegalovirus exposure and HLA in healthy donors. Assay: immunoSEQ multiplex PCR; the TCRdb copy retains only in-frame clones and omits some. This table holds about 280,000 clones, roughly 90% found once. Material: PBMCs. The source is a woman aged 18-30 years in good health and CMV-seronegative.

The rearrangement links TRBV9 to TRBJ1-1; the match to TRBD1 covers 8 bases. In germline, CDR1 is SGDLS, CDR2 YYNGEE. This CDR3 region has 15 residues. Trimming cost V 3 bases and J 5 bases; bases outside gene matches: 9. The CDR3 DNA reads TGTGCCAGCAGCGCGGACAGGGTATCATGGACTGAAGCTTTCTTT. It codes for CASSADRVSWTEAFF. Drawing the rest from reference TRBV9 and TRBJ1-1, the complete variable domain is DSGVTQTPKHLITATGQRVTLRCSPRSGDLSVYWYQQSLDQGLQFLIQYYNGEERAKGNILERFSAQQFPDLHSELNLSSLELGDSALYFCASSADRVSWTEAFFGQGTRLTVV.

V usage is TRBV6-5 and J usage is TRBJ2-7, with a weak D call TRBD1 (6 bases). This CDR3 comprises 13 residues. V lost 5 bases and J lost 4, with 12 bases in between. Germline V lookup: CDR1 MNHEY, CDR2 SVGAGI. CDR3 region: CASSLGGLYEQYF. In DNA form, the CDR3 reads TGTGCCAGCAGTCTTGGGGGCCTTTACGAGCAGTACTTC.

J is TRBJ1-1 and V is TRBV5-4, with D perhaps matching TRBD1 (6 bases). Germline V gene data show CDR1 as SGHNT and CDR2 as YYREEE (reference sequence). CDR3 length equals 12 residues. The V end was cut by 3 bases, the J end by 8 bases, with 11 bases between. The CDR3 sequence: CASSWGTQEAFF. CDR3 nucleotide sequence: TGTGCCAGCAGCTGGGGGACACAAGAAGCTTTCTTT.

The chain employs TRBV27 and TRBJ2-7; 10 bases match TRBD2. The length of the CDR3 is 15 residues. J lost 1 base, V lost 6 bases, and 6 bases had no gene match. The germline gives CDR1 MNHEY, CDR2 SMNVEV (reference sequence). The CDR3 DNA is TGTGCCAGCAGCCAGTCTAGCGGGAGATCCTACGAGCAGTACTTC. Protein sequence: CASSQSSGRSYEQYF.

The V gene is TRBV28, the J gene TRBJ1-1; 11 bases fit TRBD1. J lost 1 base, V lost 7 bases, and 5 bases had no gene match. The germline CDR1 and CDR2 sequences are MDHEN and SYDVKM. The CDR3 length is 15 residues. In DNA, the CDR3 is TGTGCCAGCACGTGGGGGACAGGGGGGAACACTGAAGCTTTCTTT. It specifies CASTWGTGGNTEAFF.

The chain uses TRBV28 and TRBJ2-3, with 10 bases identical to TRBD2. Looked up from germline, CDR1 is MDHEN and CDR2 is SYDVKM. The length of the CDR3 is 13 residues. After removal of 11 bases from V and 2 bases from J, the junction contained 4 bases not matched to a gene. CDR3 bases: TGTGCCGTTAGCGGGAGGAACACAGATACGCAGTATTTT. It encodes CAVSGRNTDTQYF.

The chain recombines TRBV5-4 with TRBJ2-1; TRBD1 might be the D (6 bases). Trimming pared 3 bases from V and 5 bases from J, leaving 15 bases between. The V gene's germline CDR1 is SGHNT and CDR2 YYREEE (reference sequence). The CDR3 consists of 15 residues. CDR3 sequence (DNA): TGTGCCAGCAGCTCGGGACAAAGGAAACACAATGAGCAGTTCTTC. It is translated as CASSSGQRKHNEQFF.

This clone was seen once. V usage is TRBV28 and J usage is TRBJ1-2, with 8 bases matching TRBD1. Germline V gene lookup returns CDR1 MDHEN and CDR2 SYDVKM. The CDR3 runs to 15 residues. Trimming at V came to 4 bases and at J to 0 bases, leaving 4 bases not matched to a gene. DNA for the CDR3: TGTGCCAGCAGTTCCCCGGACAGGGCTAACTATGGCTACACCTTC. The encoded protein is CASSSPDRANYGYTF.

This clone was found once. The gene calls are TRBV27 and TRBJ2-1; 8 bases agree with TRBD2. With V trimmed by 6 bases and J by 8 bases, 6 bases remained unmatched. Germline CDR1 MNHEY, CDR2 SMNVEV (reference sequence). This CDR3 has 13 residues. CDR3 sequence reads: CASSRTSLDEQFF. The CDR3, as DNA: TGTGCCAGCAGCCGGACTAGCTTGGATGAGCAGTTCTTC.

The rearrangement uses TRBV4-3 and TRBJ1-5; D gene unclear. The germline gives CDR1 LGHNA, CDR2 YSLEER. The V end was cut by 1 base, the J end by 6 bases, with 10 bases between. CDR3 size: 14 residues. As DNA, the CDR3 is TGCGCCAGCAGCCAAGGTTCGGGAAGTCAGCCCCAGCATTTT. This translates into CASSQGSGSQPQHF.

This clone turned up a few times. The chain uses TRBV5-1 and TRBJ2-2, with 7 bases lining up with TRBD1. The CDR3 totals 14 residues. Germline trimming cut 6 bases from V and 0 bases from J; bases unmatched to any gene: 2. Germline loops: CDR1 SGHRS, CDR2 YFSETQ. The DNA of the CDR3 is TGCGCCAGCAAAGACAGGGCGAACACCGGGGAGCTGTTTTTT. Amino acids: CASKDRANTGELFF.

Here the CDR3 DNA reads TGTGCCAGCAGCTCAGGCACCCAAATGAACACTGAAGCTTTCTTT. Translated, it gives CASSSGTQMNTEAFF. This sequence joins TRBV5-4 and TRBJ1-1, with D uncertain. V was shortened by 3 bases and J by 0 bases, with 12 bases between the two germline ends. From germline, CDR1 is SGHNT and CDR2 YYREEE (reference sequence). This CDR3 contains 15 residues.

A remark on this clone: Mismatch with germline at one junction end may stem from a read error. V is TRBV19 and J is TRBJ2-1, with D perhaps TRBD2 (5 bases). Germline-derived CDR1 and CDR2 are LNHDA and SQIVND (reference sequence). The CDR3 runs 17 residues. The DNA of the CDR3 is TGTGCCAGTAGTACCTACCACAGAACTAGACTATACAATGAACAGTTCTTC. Its protein product is CASSTYHRTRLYNEQFF.

The V and J genes are TRBV9 and TRBJ2-7, with 7 bases fitting TRBD2. The CDR3 consists of 16 residues. Germline-derived CDR1 and CDR2 are SGDLS and YYNGEE. J lost 2 bases, V lost 4 bases, and 12 bases had no gene match. DNA of the CDR3: TGTGCCAGCAGCCCTCGGGGGGACCAACGCCCCTACGAGCAGTACTTC. It codes for CASSPRGDQRPYEQYF. Supplemented by reference TRBV9 and TRBJ2-7, the full variable domain reads DSGVTQTPKHLITATGQRVTLRCSPRSGDLSVYWYQQSLDQGLQFLIQYYNGEERAKGNILERFSAQQFPDLHSELNLSSLELGDSALYFCASSPRGDQRPYEQYFGPGTRLTVT.

The rearrangement uses TRBV5-4 and TRBJ1-6; D is perhaps TRBD1 (6 bases). Germline values: CDR1 SGHNT, CDR2 YYREEE (reference sequence). This CDR3 spans 16 amino acids. V lost 2 bases to trimming and J lost 7 bases, with 16 bases between them. The CDR3 nucleotides read TGTGCCAGCAGCTTAGGGGGTAAGGCGTTAAATTCACCCCTCCACTTT. As protein: CASSLGGKALNSPLHF.

This rearrangement joins TRBV9 to TRBJ2-1, with 9 bases that match TRBD2. This CDR3 is built from 13 residues. J was trimmed by 6 bases and V by 2 bases; bases with no gene match: 0. The germline gives CDR1 SGDLS, CDR2 YYNGEE. The CDR3 loop is CASSVGLANEQFF. The CDR3 DNA follows: TGTGCCAGCAGCGTGGGACTAGCCAATGAGCAGTTCTTC. Variable domain in full (rest from reference TRBV9 and TRBJ2-1): DSGVTQTPKHLITATGQRVTLRCSPRSGDLSVYWYQQSLDQGLQFLIQYYNGEERAKGNILERFSAQQFPDLHSELNLSSLELGDSALYFCASSVGLANEQFFGPGTRLTVL.

This chain links TRBV5-6 with TRBJ1-5, with a tentative D call TRBD1 (5 bases). The CDR3 spans 12 residues. V dropped 3 bases and J dropped 5 bases, with 6 bases sitting between them. Germline V lookup: CDR1 SGHDT, CDR2 YYEEEE. The CDR3 nucleotides read TGTGCCAGCAGCTGGGGGGATCAGCCCCAGCATTTT. Residues: CASSWGDQPQHF.

At least ten counts were recorded for this clone. CDR3 sequence: CSVEDLQGFNEQFF. The CDR3, as DNA: TGCAGCGTTGAAGATCTTCAGGGTTTCAATGAGCAGTTCTTC. The rearrangement joins TRBV29-1 to TRBJ2-1; possibly TRBD1 for D (5 bases). Trimming left V 0 bases short and J 6 bases short, with 12 bases between. Germline CDR1 and CDR2: SQVTM and ANQGSEA. The CDR3 is made up of 14 amino acids.